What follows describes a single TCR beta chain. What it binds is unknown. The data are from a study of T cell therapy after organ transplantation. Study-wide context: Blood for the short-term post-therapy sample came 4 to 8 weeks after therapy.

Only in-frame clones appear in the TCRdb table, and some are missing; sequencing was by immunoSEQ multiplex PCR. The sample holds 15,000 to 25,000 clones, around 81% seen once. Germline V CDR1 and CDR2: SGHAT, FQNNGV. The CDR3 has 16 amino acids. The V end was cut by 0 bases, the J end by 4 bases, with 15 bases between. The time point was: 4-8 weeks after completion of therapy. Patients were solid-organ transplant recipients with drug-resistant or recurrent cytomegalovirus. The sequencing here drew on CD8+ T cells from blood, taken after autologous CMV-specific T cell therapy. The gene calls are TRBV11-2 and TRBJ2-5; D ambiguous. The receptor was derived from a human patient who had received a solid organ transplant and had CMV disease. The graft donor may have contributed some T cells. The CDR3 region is CASSLEGATLLETQYF. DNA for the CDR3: TGTGCCAGCAGCTTAGAAGGAGCTACTTTGTTAGAGACCCAGTACTTC.